The entry that follows covers one T cell receptor (beta chain) sequence. Its antigen remains unidentified. This CDR3 has 14 amino acids. Germline V lookup: CDR1 LNHDA, CDR2 SQIVND (reference sequence). Trimming at V came to 5 bases and at J to 7 bases, leaving 7 bases not matched to a gene. This entry comes from a study of cytomegalovirus exposure and HLA in healthy donors. Amplification used 60 Vbeta primers and 13 Jbeta primers. The repertoire was sequenced with immunoSEQ multiplex PCR; TCRdb's copy has only in-frame clones and lacks some. The sample lists 170,000 or so clones, roughly 80% seen once, with around 0.69% in the top ten. Study-level results: Sequences of the TCR beta chain were said to predict the HLA-A and HLA-B alleles of most subjects accurately. The dataset shows that most TCR sequences were rare, while some public TCRs occurred in many donors. Per published reports, the classifier diagnosed cytomegalovirus status with high specificity and sensitivity.

The receptor comes from a boy aged 10-17 years in good health and CMV-seronegative. The chain carries TRBV19 and TRBJ2-1; 8 bases are a match to TRBD2. The material sequenced was PBMCs. The DNA of the CDR3 is TGTGCCAGTAGTTGGGGACTAGTCAATAATGAGCAGTTCTTC. This encodes CASSWGLVNNEQFF.